The rows below give T cell receptor beta chains drawn from one sample of a study of blood T cell repertoires in COVID-19. Clones were read by immunoSEQ multiplex PCR, and TCRdb kept only the in-frame ones, dropping some. In the table there are about 140,000 clones, 75% to 85% of which are singletons. The sample consisted of peripheral blood. The receptors come from a woman of 80 years or more with active or convalescent COVID-19. CDR3s include the opening cysteine and the closing phenylalanine or tryptophan. The D gene is left open where the match is weak. The size field is filled for only some rows; it gives once, few, many or a size class.

TRBV7-9	TRBJ2-2	.	14	.	TGTGCCAGCAGCTTAACTTCCGCCCCCGGGGAGCTGTTTTTT	CASSLTSAPGELFF
TRBV5-4	TRBJ1-5	.	13	.	TGTGCCAGCAGCGGGGGGTTGGGTCAGCCCCAGCATTTT	CASSGGLGQPQHF
TRBV6-2/TRBV6-3	TRBJ1-1	TRBD1	15	.	TGTGCCAGCAGCAGGGGGCTAGTTTCCAGTACTGAAGCTTTCTTT	CASSRGLVSSTEAFF
TRBV5-1	TRBJ1-2	TRBD1	15	.	TGCGCCAGCAGCTTGGAGGGACAGGGGACGGATGGCTACACCTTC	CASSLEGQGTDGYTF
TRBV3-1/TRBV3-2	TRBJ2-3	TRBD2	16	.	TGTGCCAGCAGTCGTACGAGGACTAGCGGGGGGGATACGCAGTATTTT	CASSRTRTSGGDTQYF
TRBV28	TRBJ1-4	.	14	.	TGTGCCAGCTTAGGAGGGCCCTACCGGGGAAAACTGTTTTTT	CASLGGPYRGKLFF
TRBV19	TRBJ1-4	TRBD1	14	few	TGTGCCAGTAGGGACAGGGCTGGTAATGAAAAACTGTTTTTT	CASRDRAGNEKLFF
TRBV28	TRBJ2-1	.	15	.	TGTGCCAGCAGACCAACCATTGCCGGGGGATGGGAGCAGTTCTTC	CASRPTIAGGWEQFF
TRBV12-3/TRBV12-4	TRBJ2-7	.	13	.	TGTGCCAGCAGTTTAACAGCACCCGGCGAGCAGTACTTC	CASSLTAPGEQYF
TRBV4-3	TRBJ1-2	.	13	.	TGCGCCAGCAGCCAAGTTCCTCCGCGTCGCTACACCTTC	CASSQVPPRRYTF
TRBV6-2/TRBV6-3	TRBJ1-5	TRBD1	15	few	TGTGCCAGCAGTTCCTACAGGGGGCGAAGTCAGCCCCAGCATTTT	CASSSYRGRSQPQHF
TRBV9	TRBJ2-7	TRBD2	13	few	TGTGCCAGCAGCGTCGGGACTAGCCACGAGCAGTACTTC	CASSVGTSHEQYF
TRBV15	TRBJ2-5	TRBD2	16	few	TGTGCCACCAGCACCATTGGTGGCGGGGGACAAGAGACCCAGTACTTC	CATSTIGGGGQETQYF
TRBV5-1	TRBJ2-1	TRBD1	14	few	TGCGCCAGCAGGACAGGGACAGCTAATCGAGAGCAGTTCTTC	CASRTGTANREQFF
TRBV10-3	TRBJ2-7	.	13	.	TGTGCCATTGGTAGGGGGAATACCTACGAGCAGTACTTC	CAIGRGNTYEQYF
TRBV2	TRBJ2-3	TRBD2	14	.	TGTGCCAGCAGTCGACTAGCTGTAGGTGCTACGCAGTATTTT	CASSRLAVGATQYF
TRBV30	TRBJ1-6	TRBD1	14	.	TGTGCCTGGGAACCGGGACAGGGGAATTCACCCCTCCACTTT	CAWEPGQGNSPLHF
TRBV2	TRBJ2-7	.	16	.	TGTGCCAGCAGTGTTGAGGGTGGGGGTCTGGGGGGCGAGCAGTACTTC	CASSVEGGGLGGEQYF
TRBV7-7	TRBJ2-5	TRBD1	15	many	TGTGCTAGCAGCCTACGACAGGGGGCTATAGAGACCCAGTACTTC	CASSLRQGAIETQYF
TRBV18	TRBJ1-4	.	15	.	TGTGCCAGCTCACAAGACCTTCCGGGTTATGAAAAACTGTTTTTT	CASSQDLPGYEKLFF
TRBV4-3	TRBJ1-2	.	15	.	TGCGCCAGCAGCCAACGACAGGAGTCTAACTATGGCTACACCTTC	CASSQRQESNYGYTF
TRBV11-3	TRBJ2-3	.	16	.	TGTGCCAGCAGCTTATGGCTTGGGGGACACACAGATACGCAGTATTTT	CASSLWLGGHTDTQYF
TRBV3-1/TRBV3-2	TRBJ1-1	.	13	.	TGTGCCAGCAGCCAAGGATCCAGGACAGAAGCTTTCTTT	CASSQGSRTEAFF
TRBV18	TRBJ2-5	TRBD2	14	.	TGTGCCAGCTCACCCAACGGGGGGGCAGAGACCCAGTACTTC	CASSPNGGAETQYF
TRBV19	TRBJ1-5	.	13	.	TGTGCCAGTAGTGGGGACACCAATCAGCCCCAGCATTTT	CASSGDTNQPQHF
TRBV6-1	TRBJ2-3	.	14	.	TGTGCCAGCAGTGACCGTTGGGGGGCAGATACGCAGTATTTT	CASSDRWGADTQYF
TRBV28	TRBJ2-2	.	17	.	TGTGCCAGCAGCGTCCGAGCGTGGACAGTAGGTCCCGGGGAGCTGTTTTTT	CASSVRAWTVGPGELFF
TRBV7-3	TRBJ1-1	.	15	.	TGTGCCAGCAGCTTAACGCCGAGCATGAACACTGAAGCTTTCTTT	CASSLTPSMNTEAFF
TRBV5-8	TRBJ1-5	.	17	.	TGTGCCAGCAGCTTGCAAGGAGTAATAACAAGCAATCAGCCCCAGCATTTT	CASSLQGVITSNQPQHF
TRBV5-1	TRBJ2-1	TRBD2	15	.	TGCGCCAGCAGCTTGCAGGCGGGGGGGCCGGGTGAGCAGTTCTTC	CASSLQAGGPGEQFF
TRBV5-8	TRBJ2-3	TRBD1	17	.	TGTGCCAGCAGCGCCGGGACAGGGGCGAGGACCACAGATACGCAGTATTTT	CASSAGTGARTTDTQYF
TRBV7-8	TRBJ1-1	TRBD1	17	few	TGTGCCAGCAGATTAATACCGGGACAGGGAATGAACACTGAAGCTTTCTTT	CASRLIPGQGMNTEAFF
TRBV24-1	TRBJ1-2	.	13	.	TGTGCCACAAGTTCCGACAGTAACTATGGCTACACCTTC	CATSSDSNYGYTF
TRBV2	TRBJ1-1	TRBD1	15	.	TGTGCCAGCAGTGACCCCGGGACAGGGTACACTGAAGCTTTCTTT	CASSDPGTGYTEAFF
TRBV5-6	TRBJ1-4	TRBD1	15	.	TGTGCCAGCAGCCTGAGGGGACAGATTAATGAAAAACTGTTTTTT	CASSLRGQINEKLFF
TRBV2	TRBJ1-5	.	14	.	TGTGCCAGCAGTGAATACTATAGCAATCAGCCCCAGCATTTT	CASSEYYSNQPQHF
TRBV10-3	TRBJ2-2	.	14	.	TGTGCCATCAGTACGAGCAAACGCACCGGGGAGCTGTTTTTT	CAISTSKRTGELFF
TRBV19	TRBJ1-1	.	14	.	TGTGCCAGTAGTCACCGACAGGCGAACACTGAAGCTTTCTTT	CASSHRQANTEAFF
TRBV4-1	TRBJ1-1	.	13	few	TGCGCCAGCAGACAATCAGGGCCCACTGAAGCTTTCTTT	CASRQSGPTEAFF
TRBV7-2	TRBJ1-4	TRBD1	14	.	TGTGCCAGCAGCTTAGCCCAGGGGGCTGCAAAACTGTTTTTT	CASSLAQGAAKLFF
TRBV12-5	TRBJ2-5	.	18	.	TGTGCTAGTGGTTTGGCCAAGACAGGTGGAATACCGCAAGAGACCCAGTACTTC	CASGLAKTGGIPQETQYF
TRBV30	TRBJ1-5	.	17	.	TGTGCCTCGTACAAAGTGGAGACCGATTGGGGCAATCAGCCCCAGCATTTT	CASYKVETDWGNQPQHF
TRBV11-2	TRBJ2-2	TRBD1	16	few	TGTGCCAGCAGCTCCCGACAGGGGCTGAACACCGGGGAGCTGTTTTTT	CASSSRQGLNTGELFF
TRBV6-2/TRBV6-3	TRBJ2-1	TRBD1	16	few	TGTGCCAGCAGCTCTCGGGGACAGGGGGTACACAATGAGCAGTTCTTC	CASSSRGQGVHNEQFF
TRBV19	TRBJ1-5	.	14	.	TGTGCCAGTAGTATGTTGAGGGTGAATCAGCCCCAGCATTTT	CASSMLRVNQPQHF
TRBV2	TRBJ1-2	.	13	.	TGTGCCAGCCCTATGGGGGGGCAACATGGCTACACCTTC	CASPMGGQHGYTF
TRBV28	TRBJ1-1	TRBD1	14	.	TGTGCCAGCAGCCTTCCCCCGGGACAGGGAGAAGCTTTCTTT	CASSLPPGQGEAFF
TRBV11-2	TRBJ2-2	.	14	.	TGTGCCAGCAGCTTAGTTGCAGGGAACGGGGAGCTGTTTTTT	CASSLVAGNGELFF
TRBV6-2/TRBV6-3	TRBJ1-5	TRBD1	15	.	TGTGCCAGCAGTCTCGGACAGGGCAAGCATCAGCCCCAGCATTTT	CASSLGQGKHQPQHF
TRBV5-6	TRBJ1-3	TRBD1	16	.	TGTGCCAGCAGCTTGGAGCAGGGGGCGTTTGGAAACACCATATATTTT	CASSLEQGAFGNTIYF
TRBV29-1	TRBJ2-2	TRBD2	15	.	TGCAGCGTGGGGACTAGCGGGGCGAACACCGGGGAGCTGTTTTTT	CSVGTSGANTGELFF
TRBV5-1	TRBJ2-2	.	15	once	TGCGCCAGCACCCCGGGACATCGGAACACCGGGGAGCTGTTTTTT	CASTPGHRNTGELFF
TRBV10-3	TRBJ2-5	TRBD1	13	few	TGTGCCATCAGACCGACAGGGAAAGAGACCCAGTACTTC	CAIRPTGKETQYF